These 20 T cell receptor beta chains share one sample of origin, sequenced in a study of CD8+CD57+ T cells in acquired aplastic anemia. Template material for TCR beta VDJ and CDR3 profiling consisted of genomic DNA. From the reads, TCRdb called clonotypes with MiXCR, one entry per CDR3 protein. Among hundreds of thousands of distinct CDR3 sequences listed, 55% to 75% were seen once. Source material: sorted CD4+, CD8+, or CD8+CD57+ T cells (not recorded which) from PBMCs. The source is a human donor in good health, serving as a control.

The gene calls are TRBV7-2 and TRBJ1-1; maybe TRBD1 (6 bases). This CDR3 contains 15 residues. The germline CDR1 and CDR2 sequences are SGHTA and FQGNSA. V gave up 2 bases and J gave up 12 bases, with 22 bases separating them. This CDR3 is CASSLSPGQYGYTFF. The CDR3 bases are TGTGCCAGCAGCTTAAGTCCGGGACAATATGGCTACACTTTCTTT.

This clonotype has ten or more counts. The CDR3 loop reads CSASQGDYGYTF. In DNA form, the CDR3 reads TGCAGTGCTAGTCAGGGAGATTATGGCTACACCTTC. This chain joins TRBV20-1 and TRBJ1-2; D is possibly TRBD1 (5 bases). Trimming shortened V by 3 bases and J by 5 bases, and 10 bases separated the two germline ends. CDR1 and CDR2 from the germline V gene are DFQATT and SNEGSKA (reference sequence). The CDR3 is 12 residues long.

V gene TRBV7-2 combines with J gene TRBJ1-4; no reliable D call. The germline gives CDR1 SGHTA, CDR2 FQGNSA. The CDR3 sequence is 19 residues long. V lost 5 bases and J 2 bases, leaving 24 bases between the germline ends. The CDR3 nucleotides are TGTGCCAGCAGCCCCCGCGGACTAGCGGGGTTGGAGACTAATGAAAAACTGTTTTTT. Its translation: CASSPRGLAGLETNEKLFF.

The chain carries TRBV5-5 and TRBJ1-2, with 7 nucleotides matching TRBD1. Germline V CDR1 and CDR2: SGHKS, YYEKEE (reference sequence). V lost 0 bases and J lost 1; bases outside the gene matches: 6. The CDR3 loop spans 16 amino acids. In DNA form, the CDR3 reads TGTGCCAGCAGCTTGGCCGGGACAGCGTTTAACTATGGCTACACCTTC. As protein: CASSLAGTAFNYGYTF.

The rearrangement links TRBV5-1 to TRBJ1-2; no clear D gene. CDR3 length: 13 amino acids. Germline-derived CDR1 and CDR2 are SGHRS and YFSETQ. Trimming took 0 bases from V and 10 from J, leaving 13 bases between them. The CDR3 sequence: CASSLVGNTDYTF. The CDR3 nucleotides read TGCGCCAGCAGCTTGGTTGGAAACACAGACTACACCTTC.

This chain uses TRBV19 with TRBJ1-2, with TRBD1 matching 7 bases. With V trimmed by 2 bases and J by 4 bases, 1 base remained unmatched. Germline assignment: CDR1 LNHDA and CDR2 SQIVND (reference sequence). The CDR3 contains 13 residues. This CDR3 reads CASSINRGYGYTF. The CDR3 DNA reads TGTGCCAGTAGTATAAACAGGGGCTATGGCTACACCTTC.

DNA of the CDR3: TGCAGTGCCAGTAGGCCTAGCGGCGGAAACACTGAAGCTTTCTTT. It specifies CSASRPSGGNTEAFF. The rearrangement links TRBV20-1 to TRBJ1-1; D remains unclear. This CDR3 is 15 amino acids long. Germline loops: CDR1 DFQATT, CDR2 SNEGSKA (reference sequence). V lost 6 bases to trimming and J lost 2 bases, with 19 bases between them.

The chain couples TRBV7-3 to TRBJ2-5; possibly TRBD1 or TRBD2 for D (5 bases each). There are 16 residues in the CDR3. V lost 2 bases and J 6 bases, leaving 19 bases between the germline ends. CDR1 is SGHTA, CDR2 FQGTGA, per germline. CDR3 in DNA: TGTGCCAGCAGCTTACCACGAGCGGAAGGGACCCAGACCCAGTACTTC. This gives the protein CASSLPRAEGTQTQYF. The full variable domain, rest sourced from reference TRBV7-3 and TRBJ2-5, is GAGVSQTPSNKVTEKGKYVELRCDPISGHTALYWYRQSLGQGPEFLIYFQGTGAADDSGLPNDRFFAVRPEGSVSTLKIQRTERGDSAVYLCASSLPRAEGTQTQYFGPGTRLLVL.

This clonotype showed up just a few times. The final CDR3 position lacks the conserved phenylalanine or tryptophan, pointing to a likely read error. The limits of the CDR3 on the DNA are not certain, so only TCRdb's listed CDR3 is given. The CDR3 reads CASSFGTGDSPLRL. J is TRBJ1-6 and V is TRBV7-6; the D call in the table, TRBD1, was not verified against the DNA. The CDR3 adds up to 14 amino acids, both ends counted. Germline lookup yields CDR1 SGHVS and CDR2 FNYEAQ.

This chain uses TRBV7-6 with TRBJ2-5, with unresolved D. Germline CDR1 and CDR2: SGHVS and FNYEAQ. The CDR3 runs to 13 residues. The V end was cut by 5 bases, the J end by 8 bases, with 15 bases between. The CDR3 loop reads CASSLGMVGTQYF. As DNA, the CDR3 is TGTGCCAGCAGCCTAGGCATGGTGGGAACCCAGTACTTC.

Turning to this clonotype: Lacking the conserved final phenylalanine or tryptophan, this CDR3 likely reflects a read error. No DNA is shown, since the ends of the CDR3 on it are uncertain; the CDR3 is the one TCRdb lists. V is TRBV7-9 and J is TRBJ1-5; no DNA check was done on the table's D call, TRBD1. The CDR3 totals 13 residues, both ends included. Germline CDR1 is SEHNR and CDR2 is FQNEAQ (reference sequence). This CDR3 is CASSWPGNRTMNT.

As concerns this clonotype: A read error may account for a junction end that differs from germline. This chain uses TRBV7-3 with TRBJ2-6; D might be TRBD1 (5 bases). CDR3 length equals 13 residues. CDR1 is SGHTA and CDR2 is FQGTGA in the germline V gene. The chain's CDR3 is CASSIGRAETQHF. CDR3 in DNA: TGTGCCAGTAGTATCGGCAGGGCAGAGACCCAGCATTTC.

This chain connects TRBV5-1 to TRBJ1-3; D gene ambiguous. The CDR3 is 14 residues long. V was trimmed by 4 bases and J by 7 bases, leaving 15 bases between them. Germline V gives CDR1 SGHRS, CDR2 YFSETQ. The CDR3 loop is CASSPANNYNTIYF. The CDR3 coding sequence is TGCGCCAGCAGCCCGGCCAACAACTACAACACCATATATTTT.

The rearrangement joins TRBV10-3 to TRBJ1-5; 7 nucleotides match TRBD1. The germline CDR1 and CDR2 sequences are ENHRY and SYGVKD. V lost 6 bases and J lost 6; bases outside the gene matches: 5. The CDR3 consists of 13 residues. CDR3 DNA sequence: TGTGCCATCAGGGACAGGAAGACTCAGCCCCAGCATTTT. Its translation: CAIRDRKTQPQHF.

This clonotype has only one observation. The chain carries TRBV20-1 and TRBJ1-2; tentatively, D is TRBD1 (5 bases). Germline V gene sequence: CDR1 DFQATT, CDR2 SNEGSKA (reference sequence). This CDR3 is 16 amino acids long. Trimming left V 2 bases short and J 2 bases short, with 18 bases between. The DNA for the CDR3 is TGCAGTGCTAGAACCGCGGGGACTAGCAGCAACTATGGCTACACCTTC. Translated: CSARTAGTSSNYGYTF.

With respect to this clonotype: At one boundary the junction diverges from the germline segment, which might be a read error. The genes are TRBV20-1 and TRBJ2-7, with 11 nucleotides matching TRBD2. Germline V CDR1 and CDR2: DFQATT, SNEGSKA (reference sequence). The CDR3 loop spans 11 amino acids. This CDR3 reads CSARGGRLAGF. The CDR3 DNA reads TGCAGTGCTAGGGGGGGACGACTAGCGGGGTTC.

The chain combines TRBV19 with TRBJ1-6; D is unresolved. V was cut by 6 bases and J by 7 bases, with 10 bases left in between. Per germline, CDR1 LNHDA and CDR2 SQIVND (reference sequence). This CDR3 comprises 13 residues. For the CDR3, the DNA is TGTGCCAGTAGGAGGGTGTCGAATTCACCCCTCCACTTT. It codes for CASRRVSNSPLHF.

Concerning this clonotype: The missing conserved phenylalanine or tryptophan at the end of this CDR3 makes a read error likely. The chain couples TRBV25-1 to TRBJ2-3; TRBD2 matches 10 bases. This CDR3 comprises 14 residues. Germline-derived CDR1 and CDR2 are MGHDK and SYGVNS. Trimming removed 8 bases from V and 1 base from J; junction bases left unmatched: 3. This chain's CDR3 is CASGGLAGTDTQYL. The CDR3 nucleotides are TGTGCCAGCGGTGGACTAGCGGGCACAGATACGCAGTATCTT.

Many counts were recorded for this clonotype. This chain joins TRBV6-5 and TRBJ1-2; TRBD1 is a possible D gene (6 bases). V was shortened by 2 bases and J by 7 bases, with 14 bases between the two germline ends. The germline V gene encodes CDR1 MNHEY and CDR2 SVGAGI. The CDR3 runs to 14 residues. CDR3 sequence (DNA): TGTGCCAGCAGTTACACCAACAGGGCAGGTGGCTACACCTTC. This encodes CASSYTNRAGGYTF.

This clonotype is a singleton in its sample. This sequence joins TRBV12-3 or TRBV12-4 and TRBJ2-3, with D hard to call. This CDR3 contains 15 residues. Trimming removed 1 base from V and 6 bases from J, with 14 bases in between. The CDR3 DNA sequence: TGTGCCAGCAGTTTAGGCCCGAGGCGTTCGGATACGCAGTATTTT. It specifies CASSLGPRRSDTQYF.